A single T cell receptor (beta chain) is shown here with its context. This entry is derived from a study of blood T cell repertoires in COVID-19. Turning to the study itself: The analysed material was cDNA or gDNA that came from T cells, B-cell-depleted T cells, or PBMCs.

All enrollees were roughly 18 to 89 years old and from approximately 25 US areas. Cohort assignment relied on participant-reported clinical history. As originally analysed: It was from reference gene primer amplification that nucleated cell counts were estimated. Profiled with immunoSEQ multiplex PCR; TCRdb holds only in-frame clones, not every one. That table gives V, J and clone size, and the DNA gave D and trimming. This table has around 250,000 clones, just under 90% appearing once. The CDR3 covers 15 residues. CDR1 is LNHNV and CDR2 is YYDKDF in the germline V gene (reference sequence). The V gene lost 0 bases and the J gene lost 4 bases, with 10 bases spanning the gap.

This TCR was sampled from a woman aged 30 to 39 with acute COVID-19. The specimen sequenced was PBMCs or T cells enriched from blood (not recorded which). The chain carries TRBV15 and TRBJ2-1, with a tentative D call TRBD2 (5 bases). CDR3 bases: TGTGCCACCAGCAGAGATTCTCGCGGGTACAATGAGCAGTTCTTC. Its translation: CATSRDSRGYNEQFF.